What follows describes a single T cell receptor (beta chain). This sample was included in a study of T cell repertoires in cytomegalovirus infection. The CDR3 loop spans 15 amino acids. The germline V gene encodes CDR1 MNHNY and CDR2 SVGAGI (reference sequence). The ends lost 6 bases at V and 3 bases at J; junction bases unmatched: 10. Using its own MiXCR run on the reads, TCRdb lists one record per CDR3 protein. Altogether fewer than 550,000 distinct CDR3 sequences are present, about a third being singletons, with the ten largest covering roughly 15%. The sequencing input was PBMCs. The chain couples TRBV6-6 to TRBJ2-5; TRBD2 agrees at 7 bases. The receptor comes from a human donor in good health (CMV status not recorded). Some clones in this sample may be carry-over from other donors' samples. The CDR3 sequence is CASSFGVGGKETQYF. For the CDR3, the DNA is TGTGCCAGCAGCTTCGGCGTGGGGGGGAAAGAGACCCAGTACTTC.